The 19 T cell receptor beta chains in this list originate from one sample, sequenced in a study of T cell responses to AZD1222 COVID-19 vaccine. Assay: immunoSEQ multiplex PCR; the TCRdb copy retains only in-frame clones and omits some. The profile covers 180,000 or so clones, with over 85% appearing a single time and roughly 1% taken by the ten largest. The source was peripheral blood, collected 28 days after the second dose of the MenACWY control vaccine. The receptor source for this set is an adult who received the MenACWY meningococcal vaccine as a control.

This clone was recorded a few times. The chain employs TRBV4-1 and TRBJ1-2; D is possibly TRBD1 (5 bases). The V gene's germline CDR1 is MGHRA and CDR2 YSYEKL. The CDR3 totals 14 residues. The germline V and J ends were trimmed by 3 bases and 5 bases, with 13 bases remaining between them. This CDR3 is CASSQDDGGYGYTF. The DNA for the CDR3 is TGCGCCAGCAGCCAGGACGACGGGGGGTATGGCTACACCTTC.

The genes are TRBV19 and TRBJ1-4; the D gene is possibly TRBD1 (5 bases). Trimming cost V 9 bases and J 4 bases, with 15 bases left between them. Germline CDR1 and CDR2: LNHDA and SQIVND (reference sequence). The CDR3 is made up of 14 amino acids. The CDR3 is CASQRGPSNEKLFF. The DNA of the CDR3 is TGTGCCAGCCAACGGGGACCGAGTAATGAAAAACTGTTTTTT. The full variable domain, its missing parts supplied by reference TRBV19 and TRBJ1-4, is DGGITQSPKYLFRKEGQNVTLSCEQNLNHDAMYWYRQDPGQGLRLIYYSQIVNDFQKGDIAEGYSVSREKKESFPLTVTSAQKNPTAFYLCASQRGPSNEKLFFGSGTQLSVL.

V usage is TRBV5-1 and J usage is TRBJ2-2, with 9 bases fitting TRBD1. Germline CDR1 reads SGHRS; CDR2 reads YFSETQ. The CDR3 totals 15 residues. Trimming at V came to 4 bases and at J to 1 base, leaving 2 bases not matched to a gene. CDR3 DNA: TGCGCCAGCAGCACGGGACAGGGGAACACCGGGGAGCTGTTTTTT. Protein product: CASSTGQGNTGELFF.

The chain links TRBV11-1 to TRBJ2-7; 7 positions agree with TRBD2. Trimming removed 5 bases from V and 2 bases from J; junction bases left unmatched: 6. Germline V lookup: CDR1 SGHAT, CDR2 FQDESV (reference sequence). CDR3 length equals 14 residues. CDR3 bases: TGTGCCAGCAGCAGATCGGGACTAACCTACGAGCAGTACTTC. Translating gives CASSRSGLTYEQYF.

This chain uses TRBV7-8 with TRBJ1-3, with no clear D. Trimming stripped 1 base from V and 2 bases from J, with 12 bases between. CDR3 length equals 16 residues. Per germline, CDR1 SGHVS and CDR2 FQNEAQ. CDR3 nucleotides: TGTGCCAGCAGCTTAGGAATGTTGGGAGCTGGAAACACCATATATTTT. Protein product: CASSLGMLGAGNTIYF.

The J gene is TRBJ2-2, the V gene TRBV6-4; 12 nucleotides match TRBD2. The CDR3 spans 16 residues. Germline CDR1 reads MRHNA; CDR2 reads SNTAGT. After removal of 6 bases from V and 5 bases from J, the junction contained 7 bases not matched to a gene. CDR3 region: CASSPTSGGPTGELFF. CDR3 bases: TGTGCCAGCAGCCCGACTAGCGGGGGTCCGACCGGGGAGCTGTTTTTT.

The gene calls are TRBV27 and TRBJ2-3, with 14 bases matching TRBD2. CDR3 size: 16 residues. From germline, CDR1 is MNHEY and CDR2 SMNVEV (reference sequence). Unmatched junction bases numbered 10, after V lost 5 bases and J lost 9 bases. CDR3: CASSRLAGGPRSTQYF. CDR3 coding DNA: TGTGCCAGCAGTCGACTAGCGGGGGGGCCGCGGTCCACGCAGTATTTT.

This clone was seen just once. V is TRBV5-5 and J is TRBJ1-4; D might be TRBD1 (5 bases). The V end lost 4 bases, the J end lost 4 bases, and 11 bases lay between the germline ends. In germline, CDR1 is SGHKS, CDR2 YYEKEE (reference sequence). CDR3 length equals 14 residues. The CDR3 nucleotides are TGTGCCAGCAGCGGCGTCGGGGGTAATGAAAAACTGTTTTTT. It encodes CASSGVGGNEKLFF. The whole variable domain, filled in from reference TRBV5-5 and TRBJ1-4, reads DAGVTQSPTHLIKTRGQQVTLRCSPISGHKSVSWYQQVLGQGPQFIFQYYEKEERGRGNFPDRFSARQFPNYSSELNVNALLLGDSALYLCASSGVGGNEKLFFGSGTQLSVL.

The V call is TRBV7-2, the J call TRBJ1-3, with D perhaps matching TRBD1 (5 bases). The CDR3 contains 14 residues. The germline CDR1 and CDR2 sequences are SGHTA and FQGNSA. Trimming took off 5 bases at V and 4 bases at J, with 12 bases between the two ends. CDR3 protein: CASSERRGGNTIYF. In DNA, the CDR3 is TGTGCCAGCAGCGAAAGACGGGGCGGAAACACCATATATTTT.

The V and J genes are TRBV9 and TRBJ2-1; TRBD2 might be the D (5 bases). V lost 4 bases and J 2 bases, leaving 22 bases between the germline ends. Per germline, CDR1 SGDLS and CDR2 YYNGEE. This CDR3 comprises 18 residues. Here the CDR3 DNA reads TGTGCCAGCAGCTTCCGGGGAGTGGTAGCGAGACCCTACAATGAGCAGTTCTTC. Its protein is CASSFRGVVARPYNEQFF.

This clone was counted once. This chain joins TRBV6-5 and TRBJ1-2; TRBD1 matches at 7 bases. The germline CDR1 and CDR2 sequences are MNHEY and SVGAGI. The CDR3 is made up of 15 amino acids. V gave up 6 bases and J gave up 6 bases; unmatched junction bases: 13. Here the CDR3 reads CASREVQGLANGYTF. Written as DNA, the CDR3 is TGTGCCAGCAGGGAGGTACAGGGGCTCGCTAATGGCTACACCTTC.

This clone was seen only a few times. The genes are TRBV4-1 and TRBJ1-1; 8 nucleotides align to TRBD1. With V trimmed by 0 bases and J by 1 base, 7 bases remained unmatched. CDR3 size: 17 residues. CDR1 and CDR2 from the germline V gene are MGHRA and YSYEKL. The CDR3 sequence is CASSQDQNRGTNTEAFF. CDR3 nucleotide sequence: TGCGCCAGCAGCCAAGACCAGAACAGGGGGACGAACACTGAAGCTTTCTTT.

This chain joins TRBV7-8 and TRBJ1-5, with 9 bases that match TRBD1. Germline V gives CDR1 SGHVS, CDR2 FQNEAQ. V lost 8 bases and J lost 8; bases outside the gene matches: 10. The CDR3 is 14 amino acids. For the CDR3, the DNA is TGTGCCAGCTCGTCCGGGACAGGGAACGAGCCCCAGCATTTT. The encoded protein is CASSSGTGNEPQHF. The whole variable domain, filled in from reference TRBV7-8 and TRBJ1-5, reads GAGVSQSPRYKVAKRGQDVALRCDPISGHVSLFWYQQALGQGPEFLTYFQNEAQLDKSGLPSDRFFAERPEGSVSTLKIQRTQQEDSAVYLCASSSGTGNEPQHFGDGTRLSIL.

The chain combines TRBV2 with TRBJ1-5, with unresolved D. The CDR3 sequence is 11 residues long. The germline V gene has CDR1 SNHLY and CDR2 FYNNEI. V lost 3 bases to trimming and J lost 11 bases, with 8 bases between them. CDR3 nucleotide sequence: TGTGCCAGCAGTGAGGGGTTTTCCCAGCATTTT. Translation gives CASSEGFSQHF.

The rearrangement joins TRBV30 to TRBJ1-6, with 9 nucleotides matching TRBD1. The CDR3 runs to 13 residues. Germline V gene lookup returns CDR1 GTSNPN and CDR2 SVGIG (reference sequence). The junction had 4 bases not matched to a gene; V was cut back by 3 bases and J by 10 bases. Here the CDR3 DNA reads TGTGCCTGGAGGGACAGGGGAAGCTCACCCCTCCACTTT. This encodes CAWRDRGSSPLHF.

Here the CDR3 reads CASNIWTDNTEAFF. CDR3 in DNA: TGTGCCAGCAATATATGGACAGACAACACTGAAGCTTTCTTT. This rearrangement joins TRBV11-2 to TRBJ1-1; tentative D call: TRBD1 (6 bases). The CDR3 contains 14 residues. The ends were cut back, 7 bases at V and 2 bases at J, with 14 bases in the middle. From germline, CDR1 is SGHAT and CDR2 FQNNGV.

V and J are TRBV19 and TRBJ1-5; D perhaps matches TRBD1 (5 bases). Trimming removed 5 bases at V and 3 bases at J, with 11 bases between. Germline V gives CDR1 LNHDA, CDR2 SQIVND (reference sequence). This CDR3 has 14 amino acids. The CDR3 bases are TGTGCCAGTAGTGCCCCAGGGAACAATCAGCCCCAGCATTTT. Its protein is CASSAPGNNQPQHF.

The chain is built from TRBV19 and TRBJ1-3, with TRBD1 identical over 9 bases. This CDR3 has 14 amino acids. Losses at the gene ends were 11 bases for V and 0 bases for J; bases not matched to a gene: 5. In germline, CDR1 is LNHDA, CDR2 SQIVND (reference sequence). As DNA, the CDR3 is TGTGCCGTGGGACAGGGACTCTCTGGAAACACCATATATTTT. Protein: CAVGQGLSGNTIYF.

The CDR3 here is CATKRGQASNQPQHF. As DNA, the CDR3 is TGTGCCACCAAGAGGGGTCAAGCAAGCAATCAGCCCCAGCATTTT. The chain has TRBV6-5 and TRBJ1-5; D is perhaps TRBD1 (5 bases). The V gene's germline CDR1 is MNHEY and CDR2 SVGAGI. The CDR3 contains 15 residues. Trimming removed 10 bases from V and 1 base from J, with 17 bases in between.